This passage covers 23 T cell receptor beta chains from one sample sequenced in a study of shared clonotypes between healthy human individuals. Assay used: immunoSEQ multiplex PCR; TCRdb lists only in-frame clones, some missing. This sample has some 2,100,000 clones; just over 90% occur once, and the top ten carry under 2%. The naive CD8 population came from CD45RO-negative cells selected for CCR7, without terminally differentiated effector memory CD45RA+ cells. Sequencing was performed on naive CD8+ T cells from PBMCs. The receptors stem from a young man in good health. Some clones in this sample may be carry-over from other donors' samples.

In its sample, this clone was seen a few times. The CDR3 loop reads CASSAPGTVYEQYF. The CDR3 DNA follows: TGTGCCAGCAGCGCTCCCGGGACAGTCTACGAGCAGTACTTC. This chain connects TRBV9 to TRBJ2-7; TRBD1 matches 7 bases. CDR3 size: 14 residues. Per the germline V gene, CDR1 is SGDLS and CDR2 is YYNGEE. Trimming at V came to 3 bases and at J to 3 bases, leaving 6 bases not matched to a gene.

The chain has TRBV6-4 and TRBJ2-3; 16 bases are a match to TRBD2. This CDR3 region has 18 residues. Trimming at V came to 5 bases and at J to 2 bases, leaving 7 bases not matched to a gene. Germline-derived CDR1 and CDR2 are MRHNA and SNTAGT. CDR3 region: CASSTGTSGRGPTDTQYF. CDR3 DNA sequence: TGTGCCAGCAGTACCGGGACTAGCGGGAGGGGCCCCACAGATACGCAGTATTTT.

Notes on this clone: The same CDR3 also results from other DNA sequences found in this sample. The chain is built from TRBV29-1 and TRBJ2-5, with a tentative D call TRBD2 (5 bases). The DNA end favors TRBJ2-7, so the J call may be wrong. Looked up from germline, CDR1 is SQVTM and CDR2 is ANQGSEA. This CDR3 is 13 amino acids long. The DNA of the CDR3 is TGCAGCGTAGTCGGAGGTAGCTCCTACGAGCAGTACTTC. Protein product: CSVVGGSSYEQYF.

This clone was found once. The chain employs TRBV11-1 and TRBJ1-1; 7 bases are shared with TRBD1. Germline CDR1 and CDR2: SGHAT and FQDESV (reference sequence). The CDR3 is 17 residues long. The V segment lost 1 base and the J segment 4 bases; nucleotides outside the gene matches: 12. CDR3 sequence: CASSLGDSGQRITEAFF. The CDR3 coding sequence is TGTGCCAGCAGCTTAGGGGACTCGGGACAGAGGATCACTGAAGCTTTCTTT.

The chain employs TRBV6-1 and TRBJ2-7, with D possibly TRBD2 on 6 matching bases. Per the germline V gene, CDR1 is MNHNS and CDR2 is SASEGT. This CDR3 has 15 residues. V lost 4 bases and J lost 4, with 17 bases in between. The CDR3 DNA is TGTGCCAGCAGTGGCCTTGGGACTCGAGATTACGAGCAGTACTTC. The encoded protein is CASSGLGTRDYEQYF.

The chain recombines TRBV5-1 with TRBJ2-1; D is uncertain. This CDR3 region has 12 residues. Trimming removed 0 bases at V and 9 bases at J, with 7 bases between. Germline CDR1 SGHRS, CDR2 YFSETQ. CDR3 sequence (DNA): TGCGCCAGCAGCTTGGGGGTCTCTGAGCAGTTCTTC. This sequence encodes CASSLGVSEQFF.

The V call is TRBV4-1, the J call TRBJ2-1, with 8 bases matching TRBD1. Germline CDR1 and CDR2: MGHRA and YSYEKL. CDR3 length equals 17 residues. V was pared by 3 bases and J by 0 bases, with 7 bases of the junction left unmatched. DNA of the CDR3: TGCGCCAGCAGCCATATTCAGGGGGCCACCTCCTACAATGAGCAGTTCTTC. It codes for CASSHIQGATSYNEQFF.

The chain uses TRBV28 and TRBJ2-7, with D perhaps assigned TRBD1 or TRBD2 (6 bases each). This CDR3 is 15 amino acids long. V lost 4 bases and J 1 base, leaving 14 bases between the germline ends. CDR1 and CDR2 from the germline V gene are MDHEN and SYDVKM. In DNA, the CDR3 is TGTGCCAGCAGTTCAGGGGTTGGGGGGTCCTACGAGCAGTACTTC. Protein product: CASSSGVGGSYEQYF.

The chain employs TRBV29-1 and TRBJ1-2; 10 bases agree with TRBD1. The CDR3 consists of 15 residues. Trimming removed 3 bases from V and 4 bases from J; junction bases left unmatched: 8. CDR1 and CDR2 from the germline V gene are SQVTM and ANQGSEA. The CDR3 loop is CSVETGGPTGYGYTF. CDR3 bases: TGCAGCGTTGAGACAGGGGGCCCGACGGGCTATGGCTACACCTTC.

The chain uses TRBV19 and TRBJ1-3; D is perhaps TRBD1 (6 bases). The CDR3 has 14 residues. Germline assignment: CDR1 LNHDA and CDR2 SQIVND (reference sequence). Trimming stripped 10 bases from V and 2 bases from J, with 15 bases between. The CDR3 loop is CATAGRGPGNTIYF. CDR3 coding DNA: TGTGCCACCGCCGGCAGGGGCCCTGGAAACACCATATATTTT. The variable domain in full, with the rest retrieved from reference TRBV19 and TRBJ1-3, is DGGITQSPKYLFRKEGQNVTLSCEQNLNHDAMYWYRQDPGQGLRLIYYSQIVNDFQKGDIAEGYSVSREKKESFPLTVTSAQKNPTAFYLCATAGRGPGNTIYFGEGSWLTVV.

This clone showed up just once. The gene calls are TRBV11-1 and TRBJ1-1; D is unclear. The CDR3 runs 14 residues. Looked up from germline, CDR1 is SGHAT and CDR2 is FQDESV (reference sequence). The V end lost 7 bases, the J end lost 1 base, and 13 bases lay between the germline ends. CDR3 nucleotides: TGTGCCAGCACCCAAAGCCATTCGAACACTGAAGCTTTCTTT. Residues: CASTQSHSNTEAFF.

The chain is built from TRBV11-2 and TRBJ2-6; 8 bases fit TRBD1. The CDR3 has 18 residues. V was clipped by 5 bases and J by 0 bases; unmatched bases: 9. Looked up from germline, CDR1 is SGHAT and CDR2 is FQNNGV. DNA of the CDR3: TGTGCCAGCAGCCCTGGGACAGGAATCCTCTCTGGGGCCAACGTCCTGACTTTC. It is translated as CASSPGTGILSGANVLTF. Full variable domain (outside the CDR3, taken from reference TRBV11-2 and TRBJ2-6): EAGVAQSPRYKIIEKRQSVAFWCNPISGHATLYWYQQILGQGPKLLIQFQNNGVVDDSQLPKDRFSAERLKGVDSTLKIQPAKLEDSAVYLCASSPGTGILSGANVLTFGAGSRLTVL.

The CDR3 bases are TGTGCCAGCAGCAAAGGGGTTTCTGGAAACACCATATATTTT. This encodes CASSKGVSGNTIYF. The gene calls are TRBV21-1 and TRBJ1-3. TRBV21-1 is classified as a pseudogene. The CDR3 extends over 14 amino acids.

This chain joins TRBV27 and TRBJ1-2; possible D gene TRBD1, 5 bases. The germline gives CDR1 MNHEY, CDR2 SMNVEV (reference sequence). The CDR3 contains 14 residues. V was cut by 5 bases and J by 3 bases, with 13 bases left in between. The CDR3 here is CASSGTGGYYGYTF. CDR3 nucleotides: TGTGCCAGCAGTGGGACGGGAGGGTACTATGGCTACACCTTC.

The J gene is TRBJ2-1, the V gene TRBV19, with D perhaps given as TRBD1 or TRBD2 (6 bases each). CDR3 length equals 14 residues. Trimming took off 5 bases at V and 4 bases at J, with 12 bases between the two ends. CDR1 is LNHDA, CDR2 SQIVND, per germline (reference sequence). The CDR3, as DNA: TGTGCCAGTAGTCAAGGGGGGAGTTACAATGAGCAGTTCTTC. This translates into CASSQGGSYNEQFF. Full variable domain (missing parts from reference TRBV19 and TRBJ2-1): DGGITQSPKYLFRKEGQNVTLSCEQNLNHDAMYWYRQDPGQGLRLIYYSQIVNDFQKGDIAEGYSVSREKKESFPLTVTSAQKNPTAFYLCASSQGGSYNEQFFGPGTRLTVL.

This sequence joins TRBV2 and TRBJ2-1, with a tentative D call TRBD2 (5 bases). V was pared by 0 bases and J by 5 bases, with 14 bases between. Germline V gene sequence: CDR1 SNHLY, CDR2 FYNNEI. This CDR3 has 16 amino acids. CDR3 sequence (DNA): TGTGCCAGCAGTGAAGCTTTCGGGGAGCACAACAATGAGCAGTTCTTC. Translation: CASSEAFGEHNNEQFF.

The sample holds one count of this clone. J is TRBJ2-7 and V is TRBV7-8; 12 bases agree with TRBD2. J lost 6 bases, V lost 3 bases, and 6 bases had no gene match. This CDR3 has 15 amino acids. CDR1 SGHVS and CDR2 FQNEAQ come from the germline V gene. CDR3 loop: CASSFLAGGPVEQYF. The CDR3 DNA reads as TGTGCCAGCAGCTTTCTAGCGGGAGGGCCAGTCGAGCAGTACTTC.

The V and J genes are TRBV4-1 and TRBJ2-7; the D is unclear. Germline V gene data show CDR1 as MGHRA and CDR2 as YSYEKL. Trimming shortened V by 4 bases and J by 2 bases, and 15 bases separated the two germline ends. The CDR3 has 15 residues. The DNA of the CDR3 is TGCGCCAGCAGCCCACGAGGTCCTACCACCTACGAGCAGTACTTC. Amino acids: CASSPRGPTTYEQYF.

V and J are TRBV13 and TRBJ1-1, with no clear D. Germline CDR1 PRHDT, CDR2 FYEKMQ (reference sequence). Trimming shortened V by 6 bases and J by 6 bases, and 11 bases separated the two germline ends. The CDR3 loop spans 12 amino acids. CDR3 DNA: TGTGCCAGCAGGACCTCGGGAGCTGAAGCTTTCTTT. The encoded protein is CASRTSGAEAFF.

Concerning this clone itself: The same CDR3 also results from other DNA sequences found in this sample. The chain has TRBV28 and TRBJ2-7; no firm D call. The V gene's germline CDR1 is MDHEN and CDR2 SYDVKM. The germline V and J ends were trimmed by 3 bases and 2 bases, with 11 bases remaining between them. The CDR3 loop spans 14 amino acids. The CDR3 sequence is CASSFGGPPYEQYF. The CDR3 coding sequence is TGTGCCAGCAGTTTTGGCGGCCCTCCCTACGAGCAGTACTTC.

J is TRBJ2-7 and V is TRBV27; weak D call: TRBD2 (7 bases). Germline V lookup: CDR1 MNHEY, CDR2 SMNVEV (reference sequence). This CDR3 comprises 15 residues. Between the trimmed V and J ends, which lost 0 bases and 3 bases, there was a span of 12 bases. The CDR3 region is CASSLSIGGLYEQYF. DNA for the CDR3: TGTGCCAGCAGTTTATCGATCGGGGGGCTCTACGAGCAGTACTTC.

This clone was recorded once. The rearrangement uses TRBV5-4 and TRBJ2-7, with D possibly TRBD2 on 6 matching bases. The germline V gene encodes CDR1 SGHNT and CDR2 YYREEE (reference sequence). The germline V and J ends were trimmed by 4 bases and 6 bases, with 14 bases remaining between them. This CDR3 region has 13 residues. The CDR3 sequence is CASSPGWRGEQYF. The CDR3 DNA follows: TGTGCCAGCAGCCCGGGTTGGAGGGGCGAGCAGTACTTC.

The chain couples TRBV10-1 to TRBJ2-7; 10 bases align to TRBD1. The CDR3 is 13 residues long. Germline loops: CDR1 WNHNN, CDR2 SYGVQD (reference sequence). J lost 9 bases, V lost 8 bases, and 10 bases had no gene match. CDR3 sequence (DNA): TGCGCCAGCCGGGACAGGGGTCTCCGTGGGCAGTACTTC. Translation: CASRDRGLRGQYF.